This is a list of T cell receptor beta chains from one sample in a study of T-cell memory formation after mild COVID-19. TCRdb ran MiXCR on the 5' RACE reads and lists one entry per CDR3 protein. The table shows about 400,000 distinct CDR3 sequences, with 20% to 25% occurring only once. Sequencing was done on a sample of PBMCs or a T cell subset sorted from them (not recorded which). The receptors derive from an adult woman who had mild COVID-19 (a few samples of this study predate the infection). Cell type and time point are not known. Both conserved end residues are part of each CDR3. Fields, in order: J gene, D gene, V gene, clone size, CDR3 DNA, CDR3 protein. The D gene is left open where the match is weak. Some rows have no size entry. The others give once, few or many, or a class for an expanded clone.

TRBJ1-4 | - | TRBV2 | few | TGTGCCAGCAGTGGGACGACCACTAATGAAAAACTGTTTTTT | CASSGTTTNEKLFF
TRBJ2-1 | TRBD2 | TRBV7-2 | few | TGTGCCAGCAGCCCTCTAGCGGGAGTGAGTTCTGAGCAGTTCTTC | CASSPLAGVSSEQFF
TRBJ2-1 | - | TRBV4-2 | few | TGTGCCAGCAGCCAAGCCGATAATCGGAACTCCTACAATGAGCAGTTCTTC | CASSQADNRNSYNEQFF
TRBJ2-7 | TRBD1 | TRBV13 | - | TGTGCCAGCAGCTATGGGACAGGGATCTACGAGCAGTACTTC | CASSYGTGIYEQYF
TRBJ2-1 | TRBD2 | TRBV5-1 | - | TGCGCCAGCAGCTTGACTAGCGGGAGTGTTTACAATGAGCAGTTCTTC | CASSLTSGSVYNEQFF
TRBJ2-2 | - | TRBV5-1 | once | TGCGCCAGCAGCTTGCTAGCCCTCGGCGGGGCGAACACCGGGGAGCTGTTTTTT | CASSLLALGGANTGELFF
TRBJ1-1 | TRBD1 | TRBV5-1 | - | TGCGCCAGCAGCTTGGGCGGACAGGTCGGTGAAGCTTTCTTT | CASSLGGQVGEAFF
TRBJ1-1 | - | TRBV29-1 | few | TGCAGCGTCGGGACTCCGATGAACACTGAAGCTTTCTTT | CSVGTPMNTEAFF
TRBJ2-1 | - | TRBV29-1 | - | TGCAGCGTTGACAGTTCTTATGAGCAGTTCTTC | CSVDSSYEQFF
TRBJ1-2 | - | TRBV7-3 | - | TGTGCCAGCAGCTTAAAGGGGATCTATGGCTACACCTTC | CASSLKGIYGYTF
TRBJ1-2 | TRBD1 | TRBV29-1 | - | TGCAGCGTCCTTAGGACAGGGGTTTATGGCTACACCTTC | CSVLRTGVYGYTF
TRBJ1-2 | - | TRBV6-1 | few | TGTGCCAGCAGTGAGAACGGGGACTATGGCTACACCTTC | CASSENGDYGYTF
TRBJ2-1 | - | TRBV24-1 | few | TGTGCCACCAGTGATCTTGCCCTATCGTACAATGAGCAGTTCTTC | CATSDLALSYNEQFF
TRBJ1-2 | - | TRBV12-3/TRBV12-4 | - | TGTGCCAGCAGTTTCAGAGGGGTCGACGGCTACACCTTC | CASSFRGVDGYTF
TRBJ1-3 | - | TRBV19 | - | TGTGCCAGTAGTCCCGCCTGGAGCTCTGGAAACACCATATATTTT | CASSPAWSSGNTIYF
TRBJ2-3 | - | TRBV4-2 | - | TGTGCCAGCAGCCAAGATTTTAAGGGGACGCAGTATTTT | CASSQDFKGTQYF
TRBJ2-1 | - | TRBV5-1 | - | TGCGCCAGCAGCCTCCTGGACCCTGGCGATGAGCAGTTCTTC | CASSLLDPGDEQFF
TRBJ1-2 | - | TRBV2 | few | TGTGCCAGCAGTGCGGGACGGACCTATGGCTACACCTTC | CASSAGRTYGYTF
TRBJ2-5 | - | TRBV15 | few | TGTGCCACCAGCAGAGGGGGCGGGGTGAGCGAGACCCAGTACTTC | CATSRGGGVSETQYF
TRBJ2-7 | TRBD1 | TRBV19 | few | TGTGCCAGTAGTGTGGACAGGGGGAGGGAGCAGTACTTC | CASSVDRGREQYF
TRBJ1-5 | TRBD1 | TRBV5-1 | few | TGCGCCAGCAGCTTGGACAGGGGGATAGGTCAGCCCCAGCATTTT | CASSLDRGIGQPQHF
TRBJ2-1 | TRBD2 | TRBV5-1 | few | TGCGCCAGCCCCGGGGGGGCGCATGAGCAGTTCTTC | CASPGGAHEQFF
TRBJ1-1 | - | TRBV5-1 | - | TGCGCCAGCAGCTTGGGAGCTCCGGAGGAAGCTTTCTTT | CASSLGAPEEAFF
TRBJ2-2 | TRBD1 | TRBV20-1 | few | TGCAGTGCCACGGACAGGGGGCCTAACACCGGGGAGCTGTTTTTT | CSATDRGPNTGELFF
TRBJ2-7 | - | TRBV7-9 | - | TGTGCCAGCAGCTCCGCCCCAGGTCACTACGAGCAGTACTTC | CASSSAPGHYEQYF
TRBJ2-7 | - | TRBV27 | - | TGTGCCAGCAGTTTATCTGGGCAGTCCTACGAGCAGTACTTC | CASSLSGQSYEQYF
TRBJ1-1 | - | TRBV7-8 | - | TGTGCCAGCAGCCGGGCCGGGGGGCCTGAAGCTTTCTTT | CASSRAGGPEAFF
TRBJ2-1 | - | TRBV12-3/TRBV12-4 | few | TGTGCCAGCAGTTTAGGGACTGTGTATGAGCAGTTCTTC | CASSLGTVYEQFF
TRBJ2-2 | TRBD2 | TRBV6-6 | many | TGTGCCAGCACCGCCCAAGCCGGACTAGCGGGGGGTTCGAACACCGGGGAGCTGTTTTTT | CASTAQAGLAGGSNTGELFF
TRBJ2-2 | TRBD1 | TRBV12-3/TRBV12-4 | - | TGTGCCAGCGGAACAGACAGGGTAATTGACACCGGGGAGCTGTTTTTT | CASGTDRVIDTGELFF
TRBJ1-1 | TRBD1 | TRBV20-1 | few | TGCAGTGCTAGACCGATGGGACAGATGAACACTGAAGCTTTCTTT | CSARPMGQMNTEAFF
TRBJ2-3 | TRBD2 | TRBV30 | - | TGTGCCTGGAGTAGCGGGGGGCCTCCGTTAGGGCAGTATTTT | CAWSSGGPPLGQYF
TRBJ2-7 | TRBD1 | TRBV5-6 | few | TGTGCCAGCAGCTTGGCTGCAGGACAGGGTAGCCACGAGCAGTACTTC | CASSLAAGQGSHEQYF
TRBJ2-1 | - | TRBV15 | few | TGTGCCACCAGCAGTGGCCGAAGCTCCTACAATGAGCAGTTCTTC | CATSSGRSSYNEQFF
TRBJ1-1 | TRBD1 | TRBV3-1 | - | TGTGCCAGCAGCCGCGGGACAGGGAGGGTAAACACTGAAGCTTTCTTT | CASSRGTGRVNTEAFF
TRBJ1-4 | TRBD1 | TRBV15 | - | TGTGCCACCAGCCCATCCGACAGGGTAACTTATGAAAAACTGTTTTTT | CATSPSDRVTYEKLFF
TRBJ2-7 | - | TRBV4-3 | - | TGCGCCAGCAGCCCCTCTCGCGGGTACGAGCAGTACTTC | CASSPSRGYEQYF
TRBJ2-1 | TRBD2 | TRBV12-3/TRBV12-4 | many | TGTGCCAGCAGTTTGTTTAGCGGGTTTACCTACAATGAGCAGTTCTTC | CASSLFSGFTYNEQFF
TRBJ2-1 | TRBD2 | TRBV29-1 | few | TGCAGCGGACAAGCGGGAGTTAGAGCCTACAATGAGCAGTTCTTC | CSGQAGVRAYNEQFF
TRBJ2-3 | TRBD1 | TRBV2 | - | TGTGCCAGCACCGTGGGTGGGACAGGATATTTT | CASTVGGTGYF
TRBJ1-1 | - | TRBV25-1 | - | TGTGCCAGCAGTGACCCAGGGATGACTGAAGCTTTCTTT | CASSDPGMTEAFF
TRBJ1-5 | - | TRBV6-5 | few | TGTGCCAGCAGTTCGGGGGTTTCCTCTCAGCCCCAGCATTTT | CASSSGVSSQPQHF
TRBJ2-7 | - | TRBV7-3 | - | TGTGCCAGCAGCTTAACGCATTCTTCCTACGAGCAGTACTTC | CASSLTHSSYEQYF
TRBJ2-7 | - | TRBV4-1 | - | TGCGCCAGCAGCCAAAATCTTCGTGGCAGACGCTCCTACGAGCAGTACTTC | CASSQNLRGRRSYEQYF
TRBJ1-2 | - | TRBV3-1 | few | TGTGCCAGCAGCCAAGAAATTAGGGACTATGGCTACACCTTC | CASSQEIRDYGYTF
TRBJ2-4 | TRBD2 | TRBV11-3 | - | TGTGCCAGCAGCCCCGGACTAGATGAAAACATTCAGTACTTC | CASSPGLDENIQYF
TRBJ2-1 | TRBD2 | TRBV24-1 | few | TGTGCCACCAGTGATGGGGCTAGCGGGAGAATTGAGCAGTTCTTC | CATSDGASGRIEQFF
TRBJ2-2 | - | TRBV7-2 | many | TGTGCCAGCAGCTTAATCCCTCAGAACACCGGGGAGCTGTTTTTT | CASSLIPQNTGELFF
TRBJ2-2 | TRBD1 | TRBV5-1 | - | TGCGCCAGCAGCTCGTCCCGGGACAGGGGTGTGACCGGGGAGCTGTTTTTT | CASSSSRDRGVTGELFF
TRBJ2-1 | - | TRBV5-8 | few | TGTGCCAGCAGCTATTCATGGGTTCGGCTCTTC | CASSYSWVRLF
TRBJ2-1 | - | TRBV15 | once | TGTGCCACCAGCCGGGGGGGGGACAGTATTAAGCAGTTCTTC | CATSRGGDSIKQFF
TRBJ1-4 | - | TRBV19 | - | TGTGCCAGCACCAACCGGAGAAAGGGGGAAAAACTGTTTTTT | CASTNRRKGEKLFF
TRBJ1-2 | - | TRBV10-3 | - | TGTGCCATCAGTGAGCCCTTTTCGGACAAGAACTATGGCTACACCTTC | CAISEPFSDKNYGYTF
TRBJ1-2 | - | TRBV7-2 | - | TGTGCCAGCAGCATCGCGAAATTTACTATCAACTATGGCTACACCTTC | CASSIAKFTINYGYTF
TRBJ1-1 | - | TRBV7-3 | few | TGTGCCAGCAGCTCGCTCCCGCGGGATGAAGCTTTCTTT | CASSSLPRDEAFF
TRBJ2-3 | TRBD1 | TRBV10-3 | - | TGTGCCATCAGTGAGGACAGGGGAATCCGAACAGATACGCAGTATTTT | CAISEDRGIRTDTQYF
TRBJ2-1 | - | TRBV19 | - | TGTGCCAGTAGTCCTGAGACTAGAGCGACGTCCTACAATGAGCAGTTCTTC | CASSPETRATSYNEQFF
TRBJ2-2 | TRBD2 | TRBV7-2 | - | TGTGCCAGCAGCCAAACTAGCGGGAGTTACGGGGAGCTGTTTTTT | CASSQTSGSYGELFF
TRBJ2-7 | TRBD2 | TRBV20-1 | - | TGCAGTGCTAGAGACAGCTGGACTAGCGGGAGAAGGACCTACGAGCAGTACTTC | CSARDSWTSGRRTYEQYF
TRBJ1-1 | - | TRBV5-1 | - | TGCGCCAGCAGCTTCGCCGGGAGGCCGAACACTGAAGCTTTCTTT | CASSFAGRPNTEAFF